The 17 T cell receptor beta chains reported below all come from one sample, sequenced in a study of blood T cell repertoires in COVID-19. Here immunoSEQ multiplex PCR was the method, and the copy in TCRdb shows in-frame clones only, minus some. The repertoire holds 300,000 to 350,000 clones, with roughly 90% as singletons. The source material was peripheral blood. The receptors here all came from a woman aged 25-40 years with COVID-19, enrolled during active disease.

The chain joins TRBV4-1 to TRBJ1-1, with 9 bases aligning to TRBD1. CDR1 MGHRA and CDR2 YSYEKL come from the germline V gene. The CDR3 spans 16 residues. The V and J ends lost 0 bases and 2 bases, in that order; junction bases with no gene match: 4. CDR3 bases: TGCGCCAGCAGCCAAGAGACAGGGGGGATAAACACTGAAGCTTTCTTT. As protein: CASSQETGGINTEAFF.

The chain employs TRBV11-2 and TRBJ2-1, with TRBD2 matching over 12 bases. Germline V lookup: CDR1 SGHAT, CDR2 FQNNGV. This CDR3 contains 15 residues. After removal of 7 bases from V and 4 bases from J, the junction contained 5 bases not matched to a gene. The CDR3 sequence is CASTLTSGRYNEQFF. The CDR3 nucleotides read TGTGCCAGCACCCTGACTAGCGGGAGATACAATGAGCAGTTCTTC. The full variable domain, with the rest looked up from reference TRBV11-2 and TRBJ2-1, is EAGVAQSPRYKIIEKRQSVAFWCNPISGHATLYWYQQILGQGPKLLIQFQNNGVVDDSQLPKDRFSAERLKGVDSTLKIQPAKLEDSAVYLCASTLTSGRYNEQFFGPGTRLTVL.

The chain is built from TRBV14 and TRBJ2-3; D possibly corresponds to TRBD2 (6 bases). V was shortened by 1 base and J by 3 bases, with 14 bases between the two germline ends. This CDR3 has 16 amino acids. The V gene's germline CDR1 is SGHDN and CDR2 FVKESK. CDR3 region: CASSQVGGTKTDTQYF. CDR3 DNA sequence: TGTGCCAGCAGCCAAGTTGGAGGGACGAAGACAGATACGCAGTATTTT.

The chain links TRBV11-2 to TRBJ2-2; 9 bases fit TRBD1. This CDR3 comprises 15 residues. V shed 5 bases and J 3 bases; nucleotides not matched to a gene: 4. Germline V gene sequence: CDR1 SGHAT, CDR2 FQNNGV. The chain's CDR3 is CASSPGTGYTGELFF. The CDR3 nucleotides read TGTGCCAGCAGCCCCGGGACAGGGTACACCGGGGAGCTGTTTTTT.

The rearrangement joins TRBV19 to TRBJ1-1; D unclear. In germline, CDR1 is LNHDA, CDR2 SQIVND (reference sequence). The CDR3 has 16 residues. Trimming took off 5 bases at V and 2 bases at J, with 18 bases between the two ends. The CDR3 here is CASSVPGIRGNTEAFF. DNA of the CDR3: TGTGCCAGTAGTGTCCCGGGGATCCGAGGAAACACTGAAGCTTTCTTT.

This clone has just one count. This chain connects TRBV10-3 to TRBJ2-7, with 14 bases aligning to TRBD2. CDR1 ENHRY and CDR2 SYGVKD come from the germline V gene. The V and J ends lost 10 bases and 5 bases, in that order; junction bases with no gene match: 10. This CDR3 region has 15 residues. DNA for the CDR3: TGTGCCAGCAACCCAGGACTAGCGGGAGGCGACGAGCAGTACTTC. It specifies CASNPGLAGGDEQYF.

The gene calls are TRBV5-1 and TRBJ2-7, with 8 bases aligning to TRBD2. The CDR3 is made up of 14 amino acids. V lost 0 bases and J lost 7; bases outside the gene matches: 6. In germline, CDR1 is SGHRS, CDR2 YFSETQ. Here the CDR3 reads CASSLAAGEVEQYF. The CDR3 DNA follows: TGCGCCAGCAGCTTGGCAGCGGGAGAGGTTGAGCAGTACTTC.

In DNA, the CDR3 is TGTGCCAGCGGGACAGTCTATGGCTACACCTTC. It translates to CASGTVYGYTF. The rearrangement links TRBV28 to TRBJ1-2; 7 positions agree with TRBD1. Germline V gene sequence: CDR1 MDHEN, CDR2 SYDVKM. The CDR3 runs to 11 residues. V dropped 8 bases and J dropped 4; count of bases not matched to a gene: 1.

The chain has TRBV30 and TRBJ2-1, with TRBD2 identical over 7 bases. CDR3 length: 13 amino acids. CDR1 GTSNPN and CDR2 SVGIG come from the germline V gene (reference sequence). V lost 2 bases, J lost 8 bases, and 6 bases stayed unmatched. Here the CDR3 reads CAWSRGGSDEQFF. CDR3 sequence (DNA): TGTGCCTGGAGTCGGGGAGGGTCCGATGAGCAGTTCTTC.

This clone appeared a few times. The rearrangement uses TRBV18 and TRBJ1-1, with D perhaps TRBD1 (5 bases). V lost 5 bases and J lost 5, with 15 bases in between. Germline assignment: CDR1 KGHSH and CDR2 LQKENI. This CDR3 spans 14 amino acids. CDR3 DNA: TGTGCCAGCTCAACACGCAGGGATGATACTGAAGCTTTCTTT. Amino acid sequence: CASSTRRDDTEAFF.

This chain connects TRBV27 to TRBJ2-7; D may be TRBD2 (6 bases). Germline V gene sequence: CDR1 MNHEY, CDR2 SMNVEV (reference sequence). Trimming removed 2 bases at V and 5 bases at J, with 22 bases between. The CDR3 totals 17 residues. CDR3: CASSLTAGTSGMDEQYF. The CDR3 DNA reads as TGTGCCAGCAGTTTAACGGCCGGGACTTCGGGGATGGACGAGCAGTACTTC.

The chain recombines TRBV30 with TRBJ1-6, with a tentative D call TRBD1 (5 bases). Trimming stripped 4 bases from V and 9 bases from J, with 25 bases between. This CDR3 is built from 17 residues. From germline, CDR1 is GTSNPN and CDR2 SVGIG (reference sequence). The CDR3 spells CAWTKDGGAWDFSPLHF. In DNA form, the CDR3 reads TGTGCCTGGACGAAGGACGGCGGGGCTTGGGATTTTTCACCCCTCCACTTT.

CDR3 in amino acids: CATSRDLVASGETQYF. As DNA, the CDR3 is TGTGCCACCAGCAGAGATTTGGTGGCCTCGGGAGAGACCCAGTACTTC. V and J are TRBV15 and TRBJ2-5; D uncertain. The V and J ends lost 0 bases and 4 bases respectively, with 15 bases between them. Germline CDR1 is LNHNV and CDR2 is YYDKDF (reference sequence). This CDR3 region has 16 residues.

This clone showed up just a few times. The V gene is TRBV11-2, the J gene TRBJ2-1; 10 nucleotides align to TRBD2. Per the germline V gene, CDR1 is SGHAT and CDR2 is FQNNGV. The ends lost 3 bases at V and 4 bases at J; junction bases unmatched: 9. This CDR3 has 17 amino acids. The DNA for the CDR3 is TGTGCCAGCAGCTTTTTTCTGGGGACTAGCGTTTACAATGAGCAGTTCTTC. Translating it yields CASSFFLGTSVYNEQFF.

This clone was picked up one time. V gene TRBV29-1 combines with J gene TRBJ2-1, with 14 nucleotides matching TRBD2. CDR3 length: 16 amino acids. With 2 bases clipped from V and 3 bases from J, the junction kept 3 bases outside the gene matches. CDR1 and CDR2 (germline): SQVTM, ANQGSEA. CDR3 residues: CSVERLAGGIYNEQFF. The CDR3 coding sequence is TGCAGCGTTGAAAGACTAGCGGGAGGGATCTACAATGAGCAGTTCTTC.

This chain links TRBV2 with TRBJ1-2, with 9 bases matching TRBD1. With V trimmed by 1 base and J by 9 bases, 12 bases remained unmatched. The length of the CDR3 is 16 residues. The germline gives CDR1 SNHLY, CDR2 FYNNEI. As DNA, the CDR3 is TGTGCCAGCAGTGAAGATCAAACCGGGACAGGGCTTCGCTACACCTTC. Its protein product is CASSEDQTGTGLRYTF.

The CDR3 nucleotides read TGTGCCAGCAGCGGGGGACTAGCGGGAAGAGATACGCAGTATTTT. Encoded protein: CASSGGLAGRDTQYF. The rearrangement links TRBV7-9 to TRBJ2-3, with TRBD2 matching 13 bases. V was pared by 5 bases and J by 5 bases, with 4 bases of the junction left unmatched. Germline loops: CDR1 SEHNR, CDR2 FQNEAQ (reference sequence). This CDR3 is built from 15 residues. Full variable domain (outside the CDR3, taken from reference TRBV7-9 and TRBJ2-3): DTGVSQNPRHKITKRGQNVTFRCDPISEHNRLYWYRQTLGQGPEFLTYFQNEAQLEKSRLLSDRFSAERPKGSFSTLEIQRTEQGDSAMYLCASSGGLAGRDTQYFGPGTRLTVL.